This TCR beta chain appears in the sequencing data of a study of T-cell memory formation after mild COVID-19. From 5'RACE with constant-segment primers came TCR alpha and TCR beta cDNA libraries that carried sample barcodes and UMIs. TCRdb ran MiXCR on the 5' RACE reads and lists one entry per CDR3 protein. The data contain approximately 350,000 distinct CDR3 sequences, 25% to 30% of them singletons. The study, taken as a whole, reports: Whether second-wave clones peaking at day 37 were SARS-CoV-2 specific went unconfirmed. Day 15 to 85 contracting clones showed balanced CD4/CD8; later expanders leaned CD4+. Some clones that responded turned up in pre-infection memory, which suggests that cross-reactive memory joined in.

This CDR3 has 19 amino acids. V shed 3 bases and J 2 bases; nucleotides not matched to a gene: 15. Germline V gives CDR1 SGHTA, CDR2 FQGNSA. This clonotype was recorded at least ten times. Its antigen is as yet unknown. The V call is TRBV7-2, the J call TRBJ2-3; 9 bases match TRBD2. The receptor's source is an adult woman who had mild COVID-19 (a few samples of this study predate the infection). Cell type and time point are not known. The sample consisted of PBMCs or a T cell subset sorted from them (not recorded which). The CDR3 loop is CASSFAGLARRGSTDTQYF. Written as DNA, the CDR3 is TGTGCCAGCAGCTTCGCGGGACTAGCTAGGAGGGGCTCCACAGATACGCAGTATTTT.